This T cell receptor beta chain was sequenced in a study of cytomegalovirus exposure and HLA in healthy donors. Study information: According to later analysis, the same platform produced the 120 or so validation and several hundred first-cohort repertoires. General study findings and limits: According to the study, around 180 TCR beta chains were cytomegalovirus-associated. A few chains tied to CMV proved CMV antigen-specific in vitro. The tendency of first-cohort TCR clusters to co-occur in the 100 to 150 validation repertoires emerged from a later analysis.

Measured with immunoSEQ multiplex PCR; TCRdb has only the in-frame clones, and not every one. The sample has roughly 150,000 clones, around 92% seen once; the top ten hold 4.2%. In the case of this clone: Its matching antigen is unknown.

CDR1 SGHTS and CDR2 YDEGEE come from the germline V gene. This CDR3 is 18 amino acids long. V trimming: 4 bases; J trimming: 2 bases; junction bases outside the gene matches: 11. This sequence was found in a man aged 18 to 29 in good health and CMV-seropositive. The sequenced sample was PBMCs. The chain combines TRBV5-8 with TRBJ1-5, with 11 nucleotides matching TRBD1. The DNA of the CDR3 is TGTGCCAGCAGCACCCGGGACAGGGGGTTTTGGGGCAATCAGCCCCAGCATTTT. It translates to CASSTRDRGFWGNQPQHF.